The 8 T cell receptor beta chains reported below all come from one sample, sequenced in a study of cytomegalovirus exposure and HLA in healthy donors. 13 Jbeta primers and 60 Vbeta primers were used for the PCR. Profiled with immunoSEQ multiplex PCR; TCRdb holds only in-frame clones, not every one. The sample includes about 130,000 clones, around 80% of them seen just once. The sequenced sample was PBMCs. All receptors derive from a human donor in good health.

The chain combines TRBV4-1 with TRBJ1-6; D possibly corresponds to TRBD1 (6 bases). With 5 bases removed from V and 7 bases from J, the gap between germline ends came to 18 bases. The CDR3 totals 16 residues. Germline CDR1 reads MGHRA; CDR2 reads YSYEKL. The CDR3 here is CASSESGALRNSPLHF. The CDR3 bases are TGCGCCAGCAGCGAATCAGGGGCGCTAAGGAATTCACCCCTCCACTTT.

The V call is TRBV5-6, the J call TRBJ2-7; D is perhaps TRBD2 (5 bases). From germline, CDR1 is SGHDT and CDR2 YYEEEE. CDR3 length: 14 amino acids. V was pared by 4 bases and J by 2 bases, with 13 bases between. This chain's CDR3 is CASSPNFGAYEQYF. CDR3 nucleotide sequence: TGTGCCAGCAGCCCTAATTTCGGGGCCTACGAGCAGTACTTC. Based on the CDR3 plus reference TRBV5-6 and TRBJ2-7, the full variable domain is DAGVTQSPTHLIKTRGQQVTLRCSPKSGHDTVSWYQQALGQGPQFIFQYYEEEERQRGNFPDRFSGHQFPNYSSELNVNALLLGDSALYLCASSPNFGAYEQYFGPGTRLTVT.

The chain is built from TRBV9 and TRBJ2-1; a weak D match, TRBD2 (7 bases). This CDR3 spans 17 amino acids. Germline-derived CDR1 and CDR2 are SGDLS and YYNGEE. V shed 5 bases and J shed 3 bases, with 21 bases lying between them. The CDR3 loop reads CASSALGVGGGYNEQFF. Here the CDR3 DNA reads TGTGCCAGCAGTGCACTGGGGGTAGGGGGGGGCTACAATGAGCAGTTCTTC.

The chain recombines TRBV15 with TRBJ1-2; D is ambiguous. The germline CDR1 and CDR2 sequences are LNHNV and YYDKDF (reference sequence). Trimming stripped 0 bases from V and 4 bases from J, with 9 bases between. The CDR3 covers 14 residues. This CDR3 reads CATSRDPTFYGYTF. CDR3 bases: TGTGCCACCAGCAGAGATCCCACTTTCTATGGCTACACCTTC.

The CDR3 protein is CATSRDPRAGQPQHF. The CDR3 DNA reads TGTGCCACCAGCAGAGATCCCAGGGCCGGTCAGCCCCAGCATTTT. This sequence joins TRBV15 and TRBJ1-5; weak D call: TRBD1 (5 bases). The CDR3 extends over 15 amino acids. The germline V and J ends were trimmed by 0 bases and 6 bases, with 12 bases remaining between them. The germline gives CDR1 LNHNV, CDR2 YYDKDF (reference sequence).

The chain couples TRBV5-4 to TRBJ1-2; D possibly corresponds to TRBD1 (6 bases). The length of the CDR3 is 14 residues. The germline V gene has CDR1 SGHNT and CDR2 YYREEE (reference sequence). With 4 bases removed from V and 4 bases from J, the gap between germline ends came to 14 bases. CDR3 protein: CASSGGQLTYGYTF. The CDR3 DNA is TGTGCCAGCAGCGGAGGACAGCTCACCTATGGCTACACCTTC. Full variable domain (remainder filled in from reference TRBV5-4 and TRBJ1-2): ETGVTQSPTHLIKTRGQQVTLRCSSQSGHNTVSWYQQALGQGPQFIFQYYREEENGRGNFPPRFSGLQFPNYSSELNVNALELDDSALYLCASSGGQLTYGYTFGSGTRLTVV.

This clone was seen just once. The rearrangement links TRBV11-2 to TRBJ2-5, with unresolved D. This CDR3 has 13 residues. V gave up 5 bases and J gave up 3 bases, with 10 bases separating them. Germline V gene sequence: CDR1 SGHAT, CDR2 FQNNGV. The CDR3 bases are TGTGCCAGCAGCGGTGAGGTGGAAGAGACCCAGTACTTC. Its translation is CASSGEVEETQYF.

The chain joins TRBV29-1 to TRBJ1-1; 10 bases align to TRBD1. The CDR3 is 16 amino acids. The ends lost 6 bases at V and 4 bases at J; junction bases unmatched: 14. Germline V gene sequence: CDR1 SQVTM, CDR2 ANQGSEA. CDR3 amino acids: CSVTAGTGVWGTEAFF. In nucleotides, the CDR3 is TGCAGCGTGACCGCCGGGACAGGGGTTTGGGGCACTGAAGCTTTCTTT.